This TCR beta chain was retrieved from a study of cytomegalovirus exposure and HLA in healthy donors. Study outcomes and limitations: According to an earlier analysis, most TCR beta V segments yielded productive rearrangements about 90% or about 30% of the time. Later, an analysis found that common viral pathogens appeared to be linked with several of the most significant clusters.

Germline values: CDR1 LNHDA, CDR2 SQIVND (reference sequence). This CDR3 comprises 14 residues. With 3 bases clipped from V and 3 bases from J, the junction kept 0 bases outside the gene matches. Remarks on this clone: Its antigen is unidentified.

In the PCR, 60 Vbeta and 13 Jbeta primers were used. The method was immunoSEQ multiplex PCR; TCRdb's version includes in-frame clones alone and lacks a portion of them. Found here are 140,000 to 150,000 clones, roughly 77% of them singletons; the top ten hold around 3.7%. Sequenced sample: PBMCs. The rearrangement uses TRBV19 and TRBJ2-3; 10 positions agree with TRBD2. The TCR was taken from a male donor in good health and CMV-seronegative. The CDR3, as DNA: TGTGCCAGTAGTATTAGCGGGAGGACAGATACGCAGTATTTT. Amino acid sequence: CASSISGRTDTQYF.